This TCR beta chain was obtained from a study of CD8 T cells in ankylosing spondylitis. General study findings and limits: A TCR beta motif made of eight highly homologous variants seemed typical of ankylosing spondylitis blood.

In making TCR beta libraries, quantitative 5'-RACE with molecular barcodes was used. TCRdb reprocessed the 5' RACE reads with MiXCR, giving one entry per CDR3 protein. The sample includes 150,000 to 200,000 distinct CDR3 sequences, roughly 18% of them seen just once. In germline, CDR1 is MNHEY, CDR2 SVGAGI. Germline trimming cut 0 bases from V and 5 bases from J; bases unmatched to any gene: 6. This CDR3 comprises 16 residues. This clonotype turned up a few times. Its cognate antigen is unknown. This TCR was recovered from a male donor with ankylosing spondylitis or in good health (not recorded which). The sample taken for sequencing was blood, either unsorted or a sorted T cell fraction (not recorded which). The chain links TRBV6-5 to TRBJ2-2; TRBD2 agrees at 7 bases. CDR3 sequence reads: CASSYSASGLTGELFF. The CDR3 DNA is TGTGCCAGCAGTTACTCAGCTAGCGGACTAACCGGGGAGCTGTTTTTT.